This T cell receptor beta chain originates from a study of cytomegalovirus exposure and HLA in healthy donors. General study results and limits: A few of the chains that were CMV-associated were confirmed in vitro to be specific for CMV antigens. Analyses of presence/absence relied on an assumption of roughly uniform sequencing depth across donors.

For this clone: Its target is not known.

Both 60 Vbeta primers and 13 Jbeta primers went into the PCR. Sequencing was performed with immunoSEQ multiplex PCR; in TCRdb, only in-frame clones are kept and a portion is missing. The sample carries under 200,000 clones, 70% to 85% recorded once. The CDR3 is 11 amino acids. Trimming shortened V by 7 bases and J by 5 bases, and 11 bases separated the two germline ends. Per the germline V gene, CDR1 is SQVTM and CDR2 is ANQGSEA. The V gene is TRBV29-1, the J gene TRBJ2-5, with D perhaps matching TRBD2 (7 bases). This clonotype originated in a man younger than 45 in good health and CMV-seropositive. Material for sequencing was PBMCs. This CDR3 reads CSGGGQETQYF. CDR3 nucleotides: TGCAGCGGGGGGGGGCAGGAGACCCAGTACTTC.